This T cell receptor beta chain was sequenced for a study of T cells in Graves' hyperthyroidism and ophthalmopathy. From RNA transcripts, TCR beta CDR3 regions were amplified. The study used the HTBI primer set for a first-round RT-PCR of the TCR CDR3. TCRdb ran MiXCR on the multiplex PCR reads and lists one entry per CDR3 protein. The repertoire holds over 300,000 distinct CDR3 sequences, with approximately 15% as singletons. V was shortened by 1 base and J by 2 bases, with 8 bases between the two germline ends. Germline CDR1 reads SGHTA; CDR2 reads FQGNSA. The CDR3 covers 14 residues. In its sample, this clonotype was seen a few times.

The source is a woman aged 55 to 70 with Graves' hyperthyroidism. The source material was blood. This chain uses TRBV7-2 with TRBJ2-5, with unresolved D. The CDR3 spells CASSLVGLQETQYF. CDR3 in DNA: TGTGCCAGCAGCTTAGTGGGGTTACAAGAGACCCAGTACTTC.